Below, 13 T cell receptor beta chains from the same sample are listed, as sequenced in a study of blood T cell repertoires in COVID-19. The table came from immunoSEQ multiplex PCR; TCRdb's copy has only in-frame clones and leaves some out. The sample includes 110,000 to 150,000 clones, about 85% of them seen just once. Sequenced material: peripheral blood. The receptors shown here come from a human donor in a cohort sampled during active COVID-19.

The chain recombines TRBV4-1 with TRBJ1-1; 8 nucleotides match TRBD1. The CDR3 runs to 19 residues. V was clipped by 1 base and J by 1 base; unmatched bases: 14. The germline V gene encodes CDR1 MGHRA and CDR2 YSYEKL. The CDR3 sequence: CASSQAQVSLGTGNTEAFF. The CDR3 DNA sequence: TGCGCCAGCAGCCAAGCCCAAGTGTCCCTCGGGACAGGGAACACTGAAGCTTTCTTT.

This clone was seen just once. The chain combines TRBV11-2 with TRBJ2-5, with 9 nucleotides matching TRBD2. The length of the CDR3 is 15 residues. Germline assignment: CDR1 SGHAT and CDR2 FQNNGV. The ends lost 5 bases at V and 6 bases at J; junction bases unmatched: 10. CDR3 nucleotide sequence: TGTGCCAGCAGCATTAGCGGGAGTCGAGAAAAGACCCAGTACTTC. Amino acid sequence: CASSISGSREKTQYF.

This sequence joins TRBV28 and TRBJ2-7; 9 bases agree with TRBD2. This CDR3 is built from 16 residues. Trimming at V came to 6 bases and at J to 3 bases, leaving 12 bases not matched to a gene. Germline-derived CDR1 and CDR2 are MDHEN and SYDVKM. CDR3 residues: CASSHLPSGVFYEQYF. In DNA form, the CDR3 reads TGTGCCAGCAGCCACCTACCTAGCGGGGTTTTCTACGAGCAGTACTTC.

By proportion, this clone is medium-sized. This chain connects TRBV9 to TRBJ2-1, with a tentative D call TRBD2 (5 bases). The CDR3 extends over 14 amino acids. The V end lost 0 bases, the J end lost 5 bases, and 9 bases lay between the germline ends. Germline V CDR1 and CDR2: SGDLS, YYNGEE. CDR3 in amino acids: CASSVGNSDNEQFF. The CDR3 nucleotides read TGTGCCAGCAGCGTAGGCAATAGCGACAATGAGCAGTTCTTC.

This chain uses TRBV28 with TRBJ2-1; 8 nucleotides match TRBD2. V shed 5 bases, J shed 0 bases, and the junction held 6 bases outside the gene matches. CDR3 size: 16 residues. Germline CDR1 is MDHEN and CDR2 is SYDVKM. Here the CDR3 DNA reads TGTGCCAGCAGTACCAAACTAGCGGCCTCCTACAATGAGCAGTTCTTC. Protein: CASSTKLAASYNEQFF.

This chain joins TRBV10-1 and TRBJ1-5, with TRBD1 identical over 11 bases. CDR3 size: 16 residues. V trimming: 7 bases; J trimming: 1 base; junction bases outside the gene matches: 6. Germline V gene sequence: CDR1 WNHNN, CDR2 SYGVQD (reference sequence). The CDR3 spells CASIRTGGLSNQPQHF. As DNA, the CDR3 is TGCGCCAGCATCCGGACAGGGGGCTTGAGCAATCAGCCCCAGCATTTT.

The chain couples TRBV29-1 to TRBJ1-5; D is possibly TRBD1 (6 bases). The CDR3 is 18 amino acids. Trimming shortened V by 6 bases and J by 3 bases, and 27 bases separated the two germline ends. CDR1 and CDR2 from the germline V gene are SQVTM and ANQGSEA. The CDR3 DNA reads TGCAGCGTCCTTCGTGGCAGGGGCCTCGATTCGCCCAATCAGCCCCAGCATTTT. Encoded protein: CSVLRGRGLDSPNQPQHF.

The genes are TRBV6-4 and TRBJ2-2; D uncertain. Looked up from germline, CDR1 is MRHNA and CDR2 is SNTAGT. Between the trimmed V and J ends, which lost 0 bases and 2 bases, there was a span of 7 bases. This CDR3 contains 15 residues. CDR3 amino acids: CASSDSSLNTGELFF. CDR3 sequence (DNA): TGTGCCAGCAGTGACTCGAGTCTTAACACCGGGGAGCTGTTTTTT.

The CDR3 DNA follows: TGTGCCAGCTCACCACTCGAGGAGACCGGGGAGCTGTTTTTT. It yields the protein CASSPLEETGELFF. V is TRBV18 and J is TRBJ2-2; D is ambiguous. Trimming cost V 1 base and J 5 bases, with 8 bases left between them. The germline CDR1 and CDR2 sequences are KGHSH and LQKENI. The CDR3 covers 14 residues.

V and J are TRBV1 and TRBJ2-7; the D call of TRBD2 is as the table states it, not checked on the DNA. TRBV1 is flagged as a pseudogene. There are 15 residues in the CDR3. This chain's CDR3 is CTSRVAGIEEDEQYF. The CDR3 coding sequence is TGCACCAGCAGAGTAGCGGGCATAGAAGAGGACGAGCAGTACTTC.

In this sample, this clone turned up once. This chain joins TRBV4-3 and TRBJ2-7; weak D call: TRBD1 (6 bases). The CDR3 length is 15 residues. V dropped 1 base and J dropped 2 bases, with 12 bases sitting between them. Germline V gene lookup returns CDR1 LGHNA and CDR2 YSLEER. The CDR3 coding sequence is TGCGCCAGCAGCCAAGTCACAGGGATACCCTACGAGCAGTACTTC. It specifies CASSQVTGIPYEQYF.

In this sample, this clone turned up a few times. The chain uses TRBV6-5 and TRBJ1-2; D is unclear. Germline V CDR1 and CDR2: MNHEY, SVGAGI. With 2 bases removed from V and 4 bases from J, the gap between germline ends came to 14 bases. This CDR3 spans 15 amino acids. CDR3 bases: TGTGCCAGCAGTTACGATACAGCCCAAGGCTATGGCTACACCTTC. As protein: CASSYDTAQGYGYTF.

The table lists this clone with a few counts. The chain couples TRBV6-6 to TRBJ2-7, with D possibly matching TRBD2 (7 bases). CDR1 MNHNY and CDR2 SVGAGI come from the germline V gene (reference sequence). CDR3 length equals 15 residues. Between the trimmed V and J ends, which lost 2 bases and 4 bases, there was a span of 15 bases. The CDR3 sequence is CASSYPEGGAYEQYF. Written as DNA, the CDR3 is TGTGCCAGCAGTTACCCCGAGGGGGGGGCTTACGAGCAGTACTTC.